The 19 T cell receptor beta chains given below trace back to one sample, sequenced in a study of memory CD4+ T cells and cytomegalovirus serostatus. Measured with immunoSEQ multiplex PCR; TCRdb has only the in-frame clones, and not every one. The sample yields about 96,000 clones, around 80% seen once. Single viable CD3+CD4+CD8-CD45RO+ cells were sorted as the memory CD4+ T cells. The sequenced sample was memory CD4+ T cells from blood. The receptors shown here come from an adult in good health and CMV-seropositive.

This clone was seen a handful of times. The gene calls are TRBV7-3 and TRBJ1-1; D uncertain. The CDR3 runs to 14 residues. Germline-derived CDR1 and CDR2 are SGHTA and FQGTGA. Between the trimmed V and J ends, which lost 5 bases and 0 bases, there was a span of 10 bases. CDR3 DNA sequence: TGTGCCAGCAGCATATCAGCGATGAACACTGAAGCTTTCTTT. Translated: CASSISAMNTEAFF.

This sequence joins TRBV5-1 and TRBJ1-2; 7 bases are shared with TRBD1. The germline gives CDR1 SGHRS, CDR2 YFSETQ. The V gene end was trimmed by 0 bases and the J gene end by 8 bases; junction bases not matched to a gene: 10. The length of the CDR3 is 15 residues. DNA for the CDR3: TGCGCCAGCAGCTTGGTTCTTCAGGGGGTTCGCGGCTACACCTTC. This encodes CASSLVLQGVRGYTF.

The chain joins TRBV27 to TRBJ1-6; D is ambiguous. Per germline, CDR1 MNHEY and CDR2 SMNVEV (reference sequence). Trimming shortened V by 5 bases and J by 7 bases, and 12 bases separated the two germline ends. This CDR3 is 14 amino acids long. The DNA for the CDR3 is TGTGCCAGCAGTCCAAACGGGCGCAATTCACCCCTCCACTTT. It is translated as CASSPNGRNSPLHF.

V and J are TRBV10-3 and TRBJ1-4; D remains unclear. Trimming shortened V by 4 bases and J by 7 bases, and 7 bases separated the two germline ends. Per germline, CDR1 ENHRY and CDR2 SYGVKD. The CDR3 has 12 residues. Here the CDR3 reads CAISVEGEKLFF. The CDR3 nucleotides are TGTGCCATCAGTGTTGAAGGTGAAAAACTGTTTTTT.

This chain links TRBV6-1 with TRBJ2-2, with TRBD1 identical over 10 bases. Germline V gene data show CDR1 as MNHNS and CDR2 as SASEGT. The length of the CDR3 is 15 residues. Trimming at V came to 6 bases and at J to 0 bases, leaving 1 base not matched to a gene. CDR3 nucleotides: TGTGCCAGCAGGACAGGGGGCGCGAACACCGGGGAGCTGTTTTTT. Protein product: CASRTGGANTGELFF.

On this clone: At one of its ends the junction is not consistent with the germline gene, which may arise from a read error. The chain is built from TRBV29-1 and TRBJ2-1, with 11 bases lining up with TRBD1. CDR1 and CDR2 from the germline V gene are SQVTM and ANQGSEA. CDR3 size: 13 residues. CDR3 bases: TGCAGCGTGGAAGGACAGGGGGCCGATGAGCAGTTCTTC. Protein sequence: CSVEGQGADEQFF.

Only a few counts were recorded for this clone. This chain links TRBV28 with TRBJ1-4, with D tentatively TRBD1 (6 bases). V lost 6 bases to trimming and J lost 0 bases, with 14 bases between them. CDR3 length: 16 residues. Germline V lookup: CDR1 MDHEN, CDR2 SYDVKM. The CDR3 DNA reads TGTGCCAGCAGGTACGGGACATTCGCAACTAATGAAAAACTGTTTTTT. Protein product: CASRYGTFATNEKLFF. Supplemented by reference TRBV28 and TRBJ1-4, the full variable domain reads DVKVTQSSRYLVKRTGEKVFLECVQDMDHENMFWYRQDPGLGLRLIYFSYDVKMKEKGDIPEGYSVSREKKERFSLILESASTNQTSMYLCASRYGTFATNEKLFFGSGTQLSVL.

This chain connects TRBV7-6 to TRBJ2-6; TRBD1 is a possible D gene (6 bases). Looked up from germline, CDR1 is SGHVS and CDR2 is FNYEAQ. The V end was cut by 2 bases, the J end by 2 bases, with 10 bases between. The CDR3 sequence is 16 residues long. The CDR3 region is CASSLSAGAGANVLTF. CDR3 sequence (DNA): TGTGCCAGCAGCTTATCTGCAGGGGCTGGGGCCAACGTCCTGACTTTC.

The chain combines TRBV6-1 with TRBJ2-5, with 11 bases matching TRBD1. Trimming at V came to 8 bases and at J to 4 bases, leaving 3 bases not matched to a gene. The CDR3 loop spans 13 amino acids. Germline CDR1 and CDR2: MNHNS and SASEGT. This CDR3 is CASSGTGGETQYF. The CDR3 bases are TGTGCCAGCTCAGGGACAGGGGGAGAGACCCAGTACTTC.

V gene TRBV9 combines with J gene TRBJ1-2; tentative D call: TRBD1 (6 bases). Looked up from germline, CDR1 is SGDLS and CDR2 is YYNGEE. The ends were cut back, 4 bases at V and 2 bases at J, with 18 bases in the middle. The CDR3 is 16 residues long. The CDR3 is CASSPSQGQSNYGYTF. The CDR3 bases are TGTGCCAGCAGCCCAAGCCAGGGACAATCCAACTATGGCTACACCTTC.

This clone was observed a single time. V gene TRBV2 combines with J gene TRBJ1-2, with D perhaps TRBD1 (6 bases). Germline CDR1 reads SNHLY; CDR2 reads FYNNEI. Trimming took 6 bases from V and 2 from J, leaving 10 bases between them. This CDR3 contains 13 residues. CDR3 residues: CASRRDINYGYTF. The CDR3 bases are TGTGCCAGCAGACGGGACATCAACTATGGCTACACCTTC.

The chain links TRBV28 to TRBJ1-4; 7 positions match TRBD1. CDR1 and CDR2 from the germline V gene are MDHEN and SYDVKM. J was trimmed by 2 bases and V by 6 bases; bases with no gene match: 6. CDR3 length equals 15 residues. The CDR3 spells CASSRAGGTNEKLFF. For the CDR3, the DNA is TGTGCCAGCAGCCGGGCAGGGGGGACTAATGAAAAACTGTTTTTT.

The CDR3 bases are TGTGCCAGCAGCCCGAGGGGGTTTATAGTTCAAGAAAAACTGTTTTTT. Protein product: CASSPRGFIVQEKLFF. The genes are TRBV7-2 and TRBJ1-4; D possibly corresponds to TRBD1 (6 bases). The CDR3 is 16 amino acids. Between the trimmed V and J ends, which lost 5 bases and 8 bases, there was a span of 21 bases. Germline V gene lookup returns CDR1 SGHTA and CDR2 FQGNSA.

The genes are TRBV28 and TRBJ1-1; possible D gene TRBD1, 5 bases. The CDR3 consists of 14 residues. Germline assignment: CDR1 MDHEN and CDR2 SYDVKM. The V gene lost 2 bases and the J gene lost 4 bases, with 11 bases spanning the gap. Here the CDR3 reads CASSLGGMGTEAFF. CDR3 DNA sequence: TGTGCCAGCAGTTTAGGGGGAATGGGCACTGAAGCTTTCTTT.

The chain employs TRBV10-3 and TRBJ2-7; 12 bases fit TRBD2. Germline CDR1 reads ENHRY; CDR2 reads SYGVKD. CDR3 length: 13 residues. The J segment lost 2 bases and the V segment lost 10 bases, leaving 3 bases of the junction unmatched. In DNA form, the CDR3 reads TGTGCCACCGGACTAGCGGGGACCTACGAGCAGTACTTC. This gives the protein CATGLAGTYEQYF.

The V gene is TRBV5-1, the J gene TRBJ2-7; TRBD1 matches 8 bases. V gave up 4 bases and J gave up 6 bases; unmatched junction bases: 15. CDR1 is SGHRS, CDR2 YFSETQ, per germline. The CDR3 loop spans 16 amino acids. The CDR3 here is CASSTQTQGTGSEQYF. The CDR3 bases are TGCGCCAGCAGCACCCAAACCCAAGGGACAGGTTCCGAGCAGTACTTC.

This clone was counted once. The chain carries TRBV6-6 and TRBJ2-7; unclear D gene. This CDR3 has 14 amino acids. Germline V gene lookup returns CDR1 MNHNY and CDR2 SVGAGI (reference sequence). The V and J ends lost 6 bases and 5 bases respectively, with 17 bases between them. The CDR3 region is CASSSSDQVDEQYF. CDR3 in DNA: TGTGCCAGCAGCTCCTCCGACCAGGTCGACGAGCAGTACTTC.

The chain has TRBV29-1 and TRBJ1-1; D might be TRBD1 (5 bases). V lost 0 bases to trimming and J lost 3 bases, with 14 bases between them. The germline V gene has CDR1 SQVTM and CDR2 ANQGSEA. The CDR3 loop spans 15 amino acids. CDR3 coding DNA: TGCAGCGTTGAAGATCGTAAAGGGGTTGACACTGAAGCTTTCTTT. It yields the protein CSVEDRKGVDTEAFF.

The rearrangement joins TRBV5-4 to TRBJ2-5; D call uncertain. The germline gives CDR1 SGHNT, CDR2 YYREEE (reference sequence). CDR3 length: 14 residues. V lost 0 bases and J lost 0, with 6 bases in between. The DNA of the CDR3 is TGTGCCAGCAGCTTGGTAGGCTACCAAGAGACCCAGTACTTC. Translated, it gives CASSLVGYQETQYF.